These 14 T cell receptor beta chains were sequenced from one sample in a study of T cell repertoires in cytomegalovirus infection. TCRdb re-called the reads through MiXCR, storing one row per CDR3 protein. The sample has around 530,000 distinct CDR3 sequences; 26% are singletons. Sequenced: PBMCs. These receptors came from a human donor in good health (CMV status not recorded). Some clones in this sample may be carry-over from other donors' samples.

In this sample, this clonotype turned up many times. The chain couples TRBV30 to TRBJ2-2; 12 bases map to TRBD2. The CDR3 contains 15 residues. V shed 1 base and J 3 bases; nucleotides not matched to a gene: 0. The germline gives CDR1 GTSNPN, CDR2 SVGIG (reference sequence). CDR3 region: CAWSASGRDTGELFF. DNA for the CDR3: TGTGCCTGGAGTGCTAGCGGGAGGGACACCGGGGAGCTGTTTTTT.

The chain joins TRBV10-3 to TRBJ1-2; maybe TRBD1 (5 bases). CDR1 and CDR2 (germline): ENHRY, SYGVKD. The CDR3 runs to 15 residues. The V end lost 4 bases, the J end lost 0 bases, and 12 bases lay between the germline ends. CDR3 region: CAISVLGEANYGYTF. As DNA, the CDR3 is TGTGCCATCAGTGTCTTAGGGGAAGCTAACTATGGCTACACCTTC.

The genes are TRBV20-1 and TRBJ1-2; D is possibly TRBD1 (6 bases). Trimming removed 3 bases at V and 6 bases at J, with 17 bases between. The CDR3 extends over 14 amino acids. Per the germline V gene, CDR1 is DFQATT and CDR2 is SNEGSKA (reference sequence). CDR3: CSARTWGAPDGYTF. The CDR3 coding sequence is TGCAGTGCTAGGACGTGGGGGGCCCCGGATGGCTACACCTTC.

The rearrangement uses TRBV6-2 or TRBV6-3 and TRBJ1-1; D may be TRBD1 (6 bases). Germline V gene sequence: CDR1 MNHEY, CDR2 SVGEGT. CDR3 length equals 14 residues. The germline V and J ends were trimmed by 2 bases and 4 bases, with 11 bases remaining between them. The CDR3 loop is CASSYKGGGTEAFF. In nucleotides, the CDR3 is TGTGCCAGCAGTTACAAGGGGGGGGGCACTGAAGCTTTCTTT.

The chain uses TRBV7-6 and TRBJ1-1; perhaps TRBD1 as D (5 bases). Germline V gives CDR1 SGHVS, CDR2 FNYEAQ. V lost 0 bases and J lost 3, with 11 bases in between. This CDR3 contains 15 residues. CDR3 loop: CASSLAGQPDTEAFF. CDR3 DNA sequence: TGTGCCAGCAGCTTAGCGGGGCAGCCCGACACTGAAGCTTTCTTT.

Regarding this clonotype: At one boundary the junction diverges from the germline segment, which might be a read error. The chain employs TRBV6-2 or TRBV6-3 and TRBJ1-1; D may be TRBD1 (5 bases). Germline-derived CDR1 and CDR2 are MNHEY and SVGEGT. The CDR3 sequence is 15 residues long. This CDR3 is CASRDTTLVNTEAFF. Written as DNA, the CDR3 is TGTGCCAGCAGGGACACCACCTTAGTGAACACCGAAGCTTTCTTT.

The chain's CDR3 is CSVRGRRSGANVLTF. DNA of the CDR3: TGCAGCGTCCGAGGAAGGCGTTCTGGGGCCAACGTCCTGACTTTC. The rearrangement links TRBV29-1 to TRBJ2-6; the D is unclear. Germline-derived CDR1 and CDR2 are SQVTM and ANQGSEA. This CDR3 is 15 amino acids long. V was clipped by 6 bases and J by 1 base, with 13 bases between them.

This clonotype was seen many times. The V gene is TRBV5-1, the J gene TRBJ2-7; 7 bases match TRBD2. V was clipped by 1 base and J by 3 bases; unmatched bases: 4. Germline CDR1 and CDR2: SGHRS and YFSETQ. This CDR3 comprises 14 residues. The CDR3 DNA follows: TGCGCCAGCAGCTTGTCTGGGGGGGGCTACGAGCAGTACTTC. Amino acid sequence: CASSLSGGGYEQYF.

This clonotype has at least ten counts. The chain links TRBV7-2 to TRBJ2-6; D possibly corresponds to TRBD2 (5 bases). Germline CDR1 SGHTA, CDR2 FQGNSA. Deletions cut 4 bases from V and 0 bases from J, with 13 bases between. CDR3 size: 17 residues. CDR3 protein: CASSSHMAGSGANVLTF. As DNA, the CDR3 is TGTGCCAGCAGCTCCCACATGGCGGGCTCTGGGGCCAACGTCCTGACTTTC.

This clonotype showed up just a few times. The rearrangement joins TRBV7-2 to TRBJ1-2, with 10 positions matching TRBD1. Germline V gene sequence: CDR1 SGHTA, CDR2 FQGNSA. V lost 5 bases to trimming and J lost 7 bases; unmatched junction nucleotides: 4. The CDR3 contains 13 residues. As DNA, the CDR3 is TGTGCCAGCAGCCGGGACAGGGGTAGTGGCTACACCTTC. It is translated as CASSRDRGSGYTF.

The CDR3 coding sequence is TGCAGTGCTAGTAGCGGGGTGCAGTTCTTC. It is translated as CSASSGVQFF. The genes are TRBV20-1 and TRBJ2-1; 8 bases agree with TRBD2. V shed 3 bases and J 12 bases; nucleotides not matched to a gene: 1. This CDR3 spans 10 amino acids. Germline loops: CDR1 DFQATT, CDR2 SNEGSKA (reference sequence).

The rearrangement links TRBV20-1 to TRBJ2-3; the D is unclear. V lost 6 bases and J lost 2, with 12 bases in between. In germline, CDR1 is DFQATT, CDR2 SNEGSKA (reference sequence). The CDR3 is made up of 13 amino acids. The DNA for the CDR3 is TGCAGTGCAGACGACCCAAACACAGATACGCAGTATTTT. Protein sequence: CSADDPNTDTQYF.

This clonotype has more than one count but fewer than ten. The chain combines TRBV7-9 with TRBJ1-2; 10 bases align to TRBD1. Per the germline V gene, CDR1 is SEHNR and CDR2 is FQNEAQ (reference sequence). V was clipped by 1 base and J by 8 bases; unmatched bases: 13. This CDR3 comprises 17 residues. The CDR3 loop reads CASSLESGTGDSGGYTF. CDR3 in DNA: TGTGCCAGCAGCTTAGAATCTGGGACAGGGGATTCTGGCGGCTACACCTTC.

The chain uses TRBV27 and TRBJ1-2; TRBD1 agrees at 10 bases. In germline, CDR1 is MNHEY, CDR2 SMNVEV (reference sequence). The CDR3 extends over 15 amino acids. V gave up 5 bases and J gave up 8 bases; unmatched junction bases: 11. The CDR3 nucleotides read TGTGCCAGCAGTCCACCGGGACAGGGGCTACGGGGCTACACCTTC. It encodes CASSPPGQGLRGYTF.